This T cell receptor beta chain was observed in a study of T-cell reconstitution after alpha-beta-depleted transplantation in children. Study results and caveats: The high TCRbeta diversity at day 60 in some patients came from surviving recipient T cells and thymic progenitors. At one year after transplant, newly produced T cells mostly accounted for T-cell counts and diversity. Several hundred rapidly expanded clones from non-depleted graft cells reportedly supplied alpha-beta T cells about two months post-transplant.

Trimming stripped 3 bases from V and 13 bases from J, with 25 bases between. The CDR3 is 15 amino acids. Germline V gene data show CDR1 as DFQATT and CDR2 as SNEGSKA (reference sequence). Preparation of the TCRbeta library used unique molecular identifiers. TCRdb redid the calling of the PCR reads with MiXCR, one entry per CDR3 protein. The sample lists more than 300,000 distinct CDR3 sequences; about 17% were seen once. A remark on this clonotype: As yet, its antigen is unknown.

This receptor was identified in a male patient aged 2 to 10 who had a stem cell transplant for acute lymphoblastic leukemia, so the T cells may come from the graft donor. The sample here was PBMCs, mostly from graft donor cells, taken 360 days after TCRalphabeta/CD19-depleted stem cell transplant. This chain uses TRBV20-1 with TRBJ2-1, with D perhaps matching TRBD1 or TRBD2 (6 bases each). The CDR3 region is CSASRRGDRGGIQFF. The CDR3 DNA is TGCAGTGCTAGCCGCAGGGGAGATCGGGGAGGAATCCAGTTCTTC.